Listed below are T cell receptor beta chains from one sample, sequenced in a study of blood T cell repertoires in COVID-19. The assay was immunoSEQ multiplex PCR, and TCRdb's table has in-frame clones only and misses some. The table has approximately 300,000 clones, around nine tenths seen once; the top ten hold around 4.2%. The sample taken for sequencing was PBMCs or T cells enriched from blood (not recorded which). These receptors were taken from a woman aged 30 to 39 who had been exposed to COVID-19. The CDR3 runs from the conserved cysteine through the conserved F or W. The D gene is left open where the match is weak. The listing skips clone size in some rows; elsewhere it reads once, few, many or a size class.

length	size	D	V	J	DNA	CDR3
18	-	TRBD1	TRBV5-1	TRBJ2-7	TGCGCCAGCAGCAAAGGGACAGGGGGCTTCTGGCCGGGCCTCGAGCAGTACTTC	CASSKGTGGFWPGLEQYF
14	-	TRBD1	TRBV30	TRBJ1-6	TGTGCCTGGAGTCCGGGACAGGGGGATTCACCCCTCCACTTT	CAWSPGQGDSPLHF
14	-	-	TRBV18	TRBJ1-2	TGTGCCAGCTCACCACCGAACGACTACTATGGCTACACCTTC	CASSPPNDYYGYTF
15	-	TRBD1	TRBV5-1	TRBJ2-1	TGCGCCAGCAGCCATGGGACAGGAGACTACAATGAGCAGTTCTTC	CASSHGTGDYNEQFF
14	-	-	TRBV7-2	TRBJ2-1	TGTGCCAGCAGCTTAGATTGGGGCAGGAATGAGCAGTTCTTC	CASSLDWGRNEQFF
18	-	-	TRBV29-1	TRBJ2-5	TGCAGCGTCATTACCCCGAGAGCCGGACATACGTACCAAGAGACCCAGTACTTC	CSVITPRAGHTYQETQYF
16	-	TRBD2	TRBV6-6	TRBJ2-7	TGTGCCAGCAGTTCCAAGGGACTAGCGGGGGCTAACGAGCAGTACTTC	CASSSKGLAGANEQYF
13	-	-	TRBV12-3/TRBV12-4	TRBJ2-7	TGTGCCAGCAGTTTAGAACAGTCCTACGAGCAGTACTTC	CASSLEQSYEQYF
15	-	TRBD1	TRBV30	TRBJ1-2	TGTGCCTGGAGTGTAGGGGACAGACCTAACTATGGCTACACCTTC	CAWSVGDRPNYGYTF
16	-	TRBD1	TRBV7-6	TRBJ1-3	TGTGCCAGCAGCGGTTGGACAGGGGAGGGCGGAAACACCATATATTTT	CASSGWTGEGGNTIYF
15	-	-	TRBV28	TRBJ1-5	TGTGCCAGCAGCCCGGATTTGGCAGGGGATCAGCCCCAGCATTTT	CASSPDLAGDQPQHF
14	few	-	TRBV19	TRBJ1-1	TGTGCCAGTAGTGGCCGTGAGGGGAACACTGAAGCTTTCTTT	CASSGREGNTEAFF
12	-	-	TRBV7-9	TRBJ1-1	TGTGCCAGCAGCTTAGTGGCCCTTGAAGCTTTCTTT	CASSLVALEAFF
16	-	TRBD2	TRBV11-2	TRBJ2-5	TGTGCCAGCAGCAAAGTCCCGGGACTAGCGATTGAGACCCAGTACTTC	CASSKVPGLAIETQYF
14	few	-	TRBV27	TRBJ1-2	TGTGCCAGCAAGGCGGGATACCCTAACTATGGCTACACCTTC	CASKAGYPNYGYTF
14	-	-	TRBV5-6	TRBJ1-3	TGTGCCAGCAGCTACGGACAGAGTGGAAACACCATATATTTT	CASSYGQSGNTIYF
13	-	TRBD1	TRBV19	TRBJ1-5	TGTGCCAGTAGTGACAGGGCCAATCAGCCCCAGCATTTT	CASSDRANQPQHF
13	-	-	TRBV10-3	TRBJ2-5	TGTGCCATCAGTGCAGAACTAGGGGAGACCCAGTACTTC	CAISAELGETQYF
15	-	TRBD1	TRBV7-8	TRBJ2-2	TGTGCCAGCAGCGACCGACAGGGAAGGACCGGGGAGCTGTTTTTT	CASSDRQGRTGELFF
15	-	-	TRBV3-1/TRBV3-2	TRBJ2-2	TGTGCCAGCAGCCCCCGGGGGTTGAACACCGGGGAGCTGTTTTTT	CASSPRGLNTGELFF
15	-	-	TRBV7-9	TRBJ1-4	TGTGCCAGCAGCTCTGGGACACCCGGTAGTGAAAAACTGTTTTTT	CASSSGTPGSEKLFF
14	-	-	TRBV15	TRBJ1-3	TGTGCCACCAGCGAGACAGGACGGGGAAACACCATATATTTT	CATSETGRGNTIYF
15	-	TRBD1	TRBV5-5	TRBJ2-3	TGTGCCAGCAGCTCGACAGGGGGCCTCACAGATACGCAGTATTTT	CASSSTGGLTDTQYF
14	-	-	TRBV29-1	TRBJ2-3	TGCAGCGTTGAAGGCCGACAGTCCGCCCATACGCAGTATTTT	CSVEGRQSAHTQYF